A selection of T cell receptor beta chains follows, all from one sample in a study of early T cells in non-severe SARS-CoV-2 infection. TCRdb called the 5' RACE reads again in MiXCR, with one record for every CDR3 protein. This table holds 97,000 or so distinct CDR3 sequences, 9.5% to 11% found once. The source was whole blood, collected at baseline. The receptors come from an adult who was a healthcare worker with PCR-confirmed SARS-CoV-2 infection or an uninfected control (not recorded which). Each CDR3 is given with its conserved first and last residue. A D gene is named only where the DNA matches it firmly. Clone size, where shown, is once, few, many, or a class for clones that have expanded.

d_call	clone_size	j_call	v_call	cdr3_nt	cdr3_aa
TRBD2	.	TRBJ2-1	TRBV9	TGTGCCAGCAGCCCCTGGGTGGTAGCGGGACCGACCAATGAGCAGTTCTTC	CASSPWVVAGPTNEQFF
.	.	TRBJ1-1	TRBV12-2	TGTGCAGAACAGGAGAGGGACACTGAAGCTTTCTTT	CAEQERDTEAFF
.	many	TRBJ1-2	TRBV5-4	TGTGCCAGCAGCCCGCCCCAAGGGGGGATCGTGGGCTTC	CASSPPQGGIVGF
.	few	TRBJ1-2	TRBV7-6	TGTGCCAGCAGCTTAGATCCCAACTATGGCTACACCTTC	CASSLDPNYGYTF
TRBD2	.	TRBJ2-7	TRBV7-9	TGTGCCAGCAGCCTAAGCGGGGGTAGCGACGAGCAGTACTTC	CASSLSGGSDEQYF
TRBD2	.	TRBJ2-1	TRBV27	TGTGCCAGCAAGGGACTAGCGGGTCAGAGCTCCTACAATGAGCAGTTCTTC	CASKGLAGQSSYNEQFF
.	few	TRBJ1-2	TRBV7-9	TGTGCCAGCAGCTTACCAGGTCCCCCCTATGGCTACACCTTC	CASSLPGPPYGYTF
.	.	TRBJ2-6	TRBV7-2	TGTGCCAGCAGCCTTAAAAGGACCGGATCCTCTGGGGCCAACGTCCTGACTTTC	CASSLKRTGSSGANVLTF
.	.	TRBJ1-1	TRBV20-1	TGCAGTGCTAGAGGGGGGGCAGGAAACACTGAAGCTTTCTTT	CSARGGAGNTEAFF
.	.	TRBJ1-2	TRBV12-3/TRBV12-4	TGTGCCAGCAGTTTAAGATGGACTAACTATGGCTACACCTTC	CASSLRWTNYGYTF
TRBD2	.	TRBJ2-7	TRBV29-1	TGCAGCGTCGGCTTCGGGGCTAGCGGATCCTACGAGCAGTACTTC	CSVGFGASGSYEQYF
TRBD2	.	TRBJ2-7	TRBV2	TGTGCCAGCAGTCGACGGTCCGGGGGGTACGAGCAGTACTTC	CASSRRSGGYEQYF
TRBD2	.	TRBJ2-2	TRBV9	TGTGCCAGCAGCGAGGGGGGACTAGCGGAGAACACCGGGGAGCTGTTTTTT	CASSEGGLAENTGELFF
.	many	TRBJ2-7	TRBV27	TGTGCCAGCAGTTCCCCCCTTACGAAGCAGTACTTC	CASSSPLTKQYF
.	few	TRBJ1-6	TRBV7-2	TGTGCCAGCAGCTTGGACGGATATAATTCACCCCTCCACTTT	CASSLDGYNSPLHF
TRBD1	many	TRBJ1-5	TRBV12-3/TRBV12-4	TGTGCCTCTGGACAGGGTGGCAATCAGCCCCAGCATTTT	CASGQGGNQPQHF
.	few	TRBJ2-1	TRBV7-2	TGTGCCAGTGCTGGCTCCAAAACGGGTGAGCAGTTCTTC	CASAGSKTGEQFF